Presented here are 8 T cell receptor beta chains from one specimen sequenced in a study of OX40 agonist ivuxolimab in advanced cancers. The repertoire was sequenced with immunoSEQ multiplex PCR; TCRdb's copy has only in-frame clones and lacks some. The sample consists of over 85,000 clones, roughly nine tenths of them appearing once. The material sequenced was CD4+ or CD8+ T cells sorted from blood, taken in a trial of the OX40 agonist ivuxolimab. These receptors originate from an adult with an advanced solid tumor such as melanoma, head and neck, liver or kidney cancer.

The chain joins TRBV14 to TRBJ1-3; D remains unclear. Trimming shortened V by 0 bases and J by 0 bases, and 3 bases separated the two germline ends. Germline V gene data show CDR1 as SGHDN and CDR2 as FVKESK. The CDR3 totals 14 residues. CDR3 coding DNA: TGTGCCAGCAGCCAAGACGTCTCTGGAAACACCATATATTTT. Translating gives CASSQDVSGNTIYF. The entire variable domain, with the rest obtained from reference TRBV14 and TRBJ1-3, is as follows: EAGVTQFPSHSVIEKGQTVTLRCDPISGHDNLYWYRRVMGKEIKFLLHFVKESKQDESGMPNNRFLAERTGGTYSTLKVQPAELEDSGVYFCASSQDVSGNTIYFGEGSWLTVV.

The rearrangement links TRBV6-1 to TRBJ1-3, with D perhaps matching TRBD1 (5 bases). The CDR3 runs to 14 residues. V shed 6 bases and J shed 0 bases, with 9 bases lying between them. CDR1 and CDR2 from the germline V gene are MNHNS and SASEGT. The CDR3 is CASRVDSSGNTIYF. The CDR3 DNA follows: TGTGCCAGCAGGGTAGACAGCTCTGGAAACACCATATATTTT.

The chain is built from TRBV7-9 and TRBJ2-1, with 14 bases aligning to TRBD2. The V and J ends lost 5 bases and 10 bases, in that order; junction bases with no gene match: 10. The CDR3 is 16 residues long. CDR1 and CDR2 (germline): SEHNR, FQNEAQ (reference sequence). CDR3 residues: CASSPSGLAGATEQFF. The DNA for the CDR3 is TGTGCCAGCAGCCCATCGGGACTAGCGGGAGCGACGGAGCAGTTCTTC.

The gene calls are TRBV5-4 and TRBJ2-3, with TRBD2 identical over 10 bases. Germline trimming cut 4 bases from V and 5 bases from J; bases unmatched to any gene: 7. Germline V CDR1 and CDR2: SGHNT, YYREEE (reference sequence). This CDR3 spans 15 amino acids. The CDR3 protein is CASSPYGLAEDTQYF. The CDR3 DNA reads TGTGCCAGCAGCCCCTATGGACTAGCGGAAGATACGCAGTATTTT. The full variable domain, in which reference TRBV5-4 and TRBJ2-3 provide the parts outside the CDR3, is ETGVTQSPTHLIKTRGQQVTLRCSSQSGHNTVSWYQQALGQGPQFIFQYYREEENGRGNFPPRFSGLQFPNYSSELNVNALELDDSALYLCASSPYGLAEDTQYFGPGTRLTVL.

V and J are TRBV5-1 and TRBJ2-1; TRBD2 matches 8 bases. With 7 bases clipped from V and 6 bases from J, the junction kept 12 bases outside the gene matches. The CDR3 extends over 15 amino acids. From germline, CDR1 is SGHRS and CDR2 YFSETQ. CDR3: CASSKDLSGSNEQFF. The CDR3 DNA follows: TGCGCCAGCTCCAAGGATCTAAGCGGGAGCAATGAGCAGTTCTTC.

The chain recombines TRBV7-2 with TRBJ2-5; 7 bases are a match to TRBD2. The CDR3 contains 13 residues. V was clipped by 6 bases and J by 5 bases; unmatched bases: 6. Germline-derived CDR1 and CDR2 are SGHTA and FQGNSA. The CDR3 sequence is CASRKGAGETQYF. The DNA of the CDR3 is TGTGCCAGCAGGAAGGGAGCGGGGGAGACCCAGTACTTC.

The chain couples TRBV7-2 to TRBJ2-1; 9 bases align to TRBD1. The CDR3 is made up of 15 amino acids. Germline CDR1 and CDR2: SGHTA and FQGNSA. Unmatched junction bases numbered 5, after V lost 5 bases and J lost 3 bases. CDR3 protein: CASSAGQGNYNEQFF. The CDR3 coding sequence is TGTGCCAGCAGCGCGGGACAGGGTAACTACAATGAGCAGTTCTTC.

The sample holds one count of this clone. DNA of the CDR3: TGTGCCAGTAGTATAGATCGCAGGGGCGTAAACTATGGCTACACCTTC. Its translation is CASSIDRRGVNYGYTF. The chain has TRBV19 and TRBJ1-2, with a tentative D call TRBD1 (6 bases). The CDR3 runs to 16 residues. Germline V gene lookup returns CDR1 LNHDA and CDR2 SQIVND (reference sequence). Trimming took off 0 bases at V and 2 bases at J, with 13 bases between the two ends.